The source of this T cell receptor (beta chain) is a study of blood T cell repertoires in COVID-19. Study-level background: Acute and convalescent COVID-19 samples came from the United States, Italy and Spain.

In germline, CDR1 is ENHRY, CDR2 SYGVKD. This CDR3 has 16 amino acids. V shed 5 bases, J shed 4 bases, and the junction held 10 bases outside the gene matches. In the study's own analysis: Amplifying reference gene primers gave estimates of nucleated cell counts. Generated by immunoSEQ multiplex PCR, the TCRdb table keeps only in-frame clones and is missing some. V, J and clone size reflect that table, while D and trimming were determined from the DNA. The sample consists of roughly 200,000 clones, less than 95% of them appearing once. The J gene is TRBJ1-2, the V gene TRBV10-3, with TRBD1 identical over 10 bases. This receptor was taken from a man aged 25-45 years with COVID-19, enrolled during active disease. The sample consisted of peripheral blood. In DNA form, the CDR3 reads TGTGCCATCAGTCAGCAATCGACAGGGGGCAGCTATGGCTACACCTTC. This encodes CAISQQSTGGSYGYTF.